These T cell receptor beta chains were read from a single sample in a study of OX40 agonist ivuxolimab in advanced cancers. This table comes from immunoSEQ multiplex PCR, and its TCRdb copy is limited to in-frame clones, with some not included. Counted here are tens of thousands of clones, around 90% occurring once; the ten biggest clones make up approximately 6.9%. The source material was CD4+ or CD8+ T cells sorted from blood, sampled in a trial of the OX40 agonist ivuxolimab. These receptors were obtained from an adult with an advanced solid tumor such as melanoma, head and neck, liver or kidney cancer. The CDR3 runs from the conserved cysteine through the conserved F or W. The D gene is left open where the match is weak. Not every row has a clone size; where given, it reads once, few, many or a size class.

. | TRBJ1-1 | TRBV19 | . | 14 | CASRGTGLNTEAFF | TGTGCCAGTAGAGGAACAGGGTTGAACACTGAAGCTTTCTTT
. | TRBJ1-3 | TRBV6-1 | TRBD1 | 15 | CASSGGTASGNTIYF | TGTGCCAGCAGTGGGGGGACAGCCTCTGGAAACACCATATATTTT
once | TRBJ2-2 | TRBV27 | TRBD2 | 17 | CASSPGARLAATGELFF | TGTGCCAGCAGCCCCGGCGCTAGACTAGCAGCTACCGGGGAGCTGTTTTTT
. | TRBJ2-4 | TRBV27 | . | 14 | CASSLLGHENIQYF | TGTGCCAGCAGTTTATTAGGGCATGAAAACATTCAGTACTTC
. | TRBJ2-7 | TRBV27 | TRBD1 | 14 | CASSPRQGAWEQYF | TGTGCCAGCAGTCCGAGACAGGGGGCGTGGGAGCAGTACTTC
. | TRBJ2-7 | TRBV27 | . | 14 | CASSWTESSYEQYF | TGTGCCAGCAGTTGGACAGAAAGCTCCTACGAGCAGTACTTC
. | TRBJ1-4 | TRBV30 | TRBD1 | 15 | CAWSVQRGRSEKLFF | TGTGCCTGGAGTGTACAAAGGGGGCGAAGTGAAAAACTGTTTTTT
. | TRBJ1-5 | TRBV2 | . | 13 | CASSEDLNQPQHF | TGTGCCAGCAGTGAGGACCTGAATCAGCCCCAGCATTTT
. | TRBJ2-7 | TRBV5-8 | . | 14 | CASSLAVIPPEQYF | TGTGCCAGCAGCTTGGCTGTGATCCCTCCAGAGCAGTACTTC
. | TRBJ1-4 | TRBV6-5 | . | 11 | CASRGSEKLFF | TGTGCCAGCAGAGGAAGTGAAAAACTGTTTTTT
few | TRBJ1-1 | TRBV5-1 | . | 12 | CASKVGNTEAFF | TGCGCCAGCAAGGTAGGGAACACTGAAGCTTTCTTT
. | TRBJ2-7 | TRBV5-1 | TRBD1 | 14 | CASSGDSALPKQYF | TGCGCCAGCAGCGGGGACAGTGCCCTACCGAAACAGTACTTC
. | TRBJ2-7 | TRBV28 | TRBD2 | 16 | CASSQRGTSGLREQYF | TGTGCCAGCAGTCAACGCGGGACTAGCGGGTTGAGGGAGCAGTACTTC
. | TRBJ2-1 | TRBV5-6 | . | 15 | CASSLPGRAGNEQFF | TGTGCCAGCAGCTTACCCGGCAGGGCAGGAAATGAGCAGTTCTTC
. | TRBJ2-5 | TRBV7-8 | . | 13 | CASSLLAKETQYF | TGTGCCAGCAGCTTACTGGCTAAAGAGACCCAGTACTTC
. | TRBJ2-3 | TRBV10-1 | . | 12 | CASSRRTDTQYF | TGCGCCAGCAGTCGCCGAACAGATACGCAGTATTTT
. | TRBJ2-3 | TRBV5-4 | . | 14 | CASSSRGGRDTQYF | TGTGCCAGCAGCTCACGAGGGGGGAGAGATACGCAGTATTTT
few | TRBJ1-2 | TRBV28 | . | 13 | CASSTTGRYGYTF | TGTGCCAGCAGTACGACGGGTCGCTATGGCTACACCTTC
. | TRBJ2-5 | TRBV11-2 | TRBD1 | 15 | CASSENEGARETQYF | TGTGCCAGCAGCGAGAATGAGGGGGCCAGGGAGACCCAGTACTTC
. | TRBJ2-1 | TRBV19 | . | 13 | CASSIVEYNEQFF | TGTGCCAGTAGTATTGTAGAATACAATGAGCAGTTCTTC